This T cell receptor (beta chain) emerged from a study of blood T cell repertoires in COVID-19. Only in-frame clones appear in the TCRdb table, and some are missing; sequencing was by immunoSEQ multiplex PCR. The data hold roughly 30,000 clones, with 60% to 80% observed a single time. The CDR3 runs to 13 residues. CDR1 is MDHEN, CDR2 SYDVKM, per germline. V gave up 3 bases and J gave up 7 bases, with 10 bases separating them. This chain joins TRBV28 and TRBJ2-1; TRBD2 is a possible D gene (6 bases). The material sequenced was peripheral blood. This TCR derives from a boy aged 2-9 years with active or convalescent COVID-19. CDR3 DNA: TGTGCCAGCAGTTTGTTACGGGGGAATGAGCAGTTCTTC. Protein sequence: CASSLLRGNEQFF.